The rows below give T cell receptor beta chains drawn from one sample of a study of read filtering for tumor transcriptome and immune sequencing. TCRdb independently ran MiXCR on the reads; one entry per CDR3 protein. The sample holds fewer than 100,000 distinct CDR3 sequences, roughly an eighth seen once. Material: a population of CD138-negative cells sorted from bone marrow. These receptors came from a donor older than 35 with multiple myeloma. Both conserved end residues are part of each CDR3. Fields, in order: J gene, V gene, CDR3 protein.

TRBJ2-3 | TRBV30 | CAWSPRLAGGPLSTDTQYF
TRBJ2-7 | TRBV7-9 | CASSLANSYEQYF
TRBJ2-1 | TRBV28 | CASSFPGGLAREGSYNEQFF
TRBJ2-5 | TRBV5-1 | CASRTRDQETQYF
TRBJ1-1 | TRBV18 | CASSPRGGSEAFF
TRBJ2-5 | TRBV7-8 | CASSWGGETQYF
TRBJ2-1 | TRBV29-1 | CSVYTGGYNEQFF
TRBJ2-7 | TRBV6-5 | CASSSRTGASEQYF
TRBJ2-1 | TRBV7-9 | CASSSPGEDERLF
TRBJ2-3 | TRBV20-1 | CSAGRPGSPDTQYF
TRBJ2-2 | TRBV5-1 | CASSLSSLNTGELFF
TRBJ1-5 | TRBV5-1 | CASSFQGDQPQHF
TRBJ2-1 | TRBV4-1 | CASTPDQYLYNEQFF
TRBJ1-2 | TRBV28 | CAVSGNYGYTF
TRBJ1-2 | TRBV7-9 | CASSLGTGGPYGYTF
TRBJ2-2 | TRBV9 | CASSPGQPNTGELFF
TRBJ2-7 | TRBV20-1 | CSAAGDYEQYF
TRBJ2-1 | TRBV12-3/TRBV12-4 | CASSLSGSRFNEQFF
TRBJ2-1 | TRBV27 | CASSSRQGQFF
TRBJ2-1 | TRBV25-1 | CASSESQGAHNEQFF
TRBJ2-7 | TRBV7-8 | CASSLGLAGQPYEQYF
TRBJ2-6 | TRBV3-1 | CASSQVTGPGANVLTF
TRBJ2-5 | TRBV5-5 | CASSQGLTETQYF
TRBJ2-5 | TRBV6-5 | CASRKTSGSKRGQETQYF
TRBJ2-5 | TRBV27 | CASSHTSGRAVIQETQYF
TRBJ2-7 | TRBV19 | CASSPDAGASYEQYF
TRBJ2-5 | TRBV24-1 | CATSEPGQGRPQETQYF
TRBJ2-7 | TRBV20-1 | CSACRSIGSEQYF
TRBJ2-2 | TRBV5-4 | CASSPMGQAHTGELFF
TRBJ2-6 | TRBV27 | CASRDVGSGANVLTF
TRBJ2-1 | TRBV29-1 | CSVERVNEQFF
TRBJ2-5 | TRBV27 | CASSTQTPLRDPQETQYF
TRBJ2-1 | TRBV7-3 | CASSLTGPENEQFF
TRBJ2-2 | TRBV5-1 | CASTPEGRSFAGELFF
TRBJ2-1 | TRBV20-1 | CSAREGANNEQFF
TRBJ1-5 | TRBV7-2 | CASSSGQGGQPQHF
TRBJ2-5 | TRBV29-1 | CSVDMMQGARETQYF
TRBJ2-5 | TRBV29-1 | CSVGDRGGETQYF
TRBJ2-7 | TRBV5-1 | CASSVTGSLGSYEQYF
TRBJ2-1 | TRBV10-3 | CAISEGLEQFF
TRBJ2-6 | TRBV29-1 | CSVVEQGAGANVLTF
TRBJ2-1 | TRBV5-4 | CASSLARGGPGNEQFF
TRBJ1-1 | TRBV5-6 | CASSSPGQAATEAFF
TRBJ2-3 | TRBV20-1 | CSAIAPLAGANTQYF
TRBJ2-3 | TRBV29-1 | CSVEGLATDTQYF
TRBJ2-5 | TRBV5-1 | CASSYGSQETQYF
TRBJ2-7 | TRBV5-1 | CASSFQGAPYEQYF
TRBJ2-3 | TRBV2 | CASGTSGNTDTQYF
TRBJ1-5 | TRBV7-9 | CAGDMGNQPQHF
TRBJ1-2 | TRBV5-1 | CASSHGQGAYGYTF
TRBJ2-5 | TRBV10-2 | CASSDIGGSETQYF
TRBJ2-1 | TRBV7-9 | CASSFWGGRVEEQFF
TRBJ2-7 | TRBV6-6 | CASSSAGTASSYEQYF
TRBJ2-1 | TRBV20-1 | CSARDPGTNSYNEQFF